Sequencing of this TCR beta chain was carried out in a study of spatial heterogeneity in lung cancer. Each molecule of TCR cDNA was tagged with one unique molecular identifier. Using its own MiXCR run on the 5' RACE reads, TCRdb lists one record per CDR3 protein. Of about 16,000 distinct CDR3 sequences in the sample, 5.8% were seen once. Comments on this clonotype: Its antigen is still unknown. This beta chain lies outside the target of a library built for alpha chains; its clone size means little.

Findings and caveats of the study: Mutation tallies in tumors tracked expanded intratumoral alpha and beta TCR counts.

CDR1 is MNHEY and CDR2 is SVGEGT in the germline V gene. V dropped 6 bases and J dropped 0 bases, with 9 bases sitting between them. The CDR3 totals 14 residues. Time point described: sample taken at primary tumor resection. The clonotype comes from a female donor with early-stage non-small cell lung cancer. The chain uses TRBV6-2 or TRBV6-3 and TRBJ2-4, with D tentatively TRBD2 (5 bases). Sequences were derived from lung tumor tissue, sampled at surgery. CDR3 coding DNA: TGTGCCAGCAGGCCTAGCTTAGCCAAAAACATTCAGTACTTC. Its protein is CASRPSLAKNIQYF.